The entry that follows covers one TCR beta chain sequence. Trimming removed 4 bases from V and 8 bases from J, with 12 bases in between. CDR1 SQVTM and CDR2 ANQGSEA come from the germline V gene. The CDR3 is 12 residues long. This sample was taken from a study of OX40 agonist ivuxolimab in advanced cancers. Generated by immunoSEQ multiplex PCR, the TCRdb table keeps only in-frame clones and is missing some. The sample contains more than 55,000 clones, 80% to 95% of which appear only once. This sample comprised CD4+ or CD8+ T cells sorted from blood, obtained in a trial of the OX40 agonist ivuxolimab. This clonotype originated in an adult with an advanced solid tumor such as melanoma, head and neck, liver or kidney cancer. The chain recombines TRBV29-1 with TRBJ2-1; D is possibly TRBD2 (5 bases). The CDR3 is CSVGWETDEQFF. The CDR3 DNA sequence: TGCAGCGTTGGGTGGGAGACGGATGAGCAGTTCTTC.